Here is one TCR beta chain with its context. Its target is unknown. This sample is part of a study of T cell responses to AZD1222 COVID-19 vaccine. Points from the study as a whole: Donors, mostly white British, included more females; clonal diversity was possibly underestimated.

Data came from immunoSEQ multiplex PCR; TCRdb stores just in-frame clones and leaves some out. Among 100,000 to 150,000 clones listed, about 90% were seen once. This clonotype originated in an adult in good health. Sequencing used peripheral blood, obtained on day 0 of AZD1222 vaccination.

CDR3 sequence (DNA): TGTGCCAGCAGTCAGAACACCGGGGAGCTGTTTTTT. This codes for CASSQNTGELFF. The chain carries TRBV27 and TRBJ2-2; D remains ambiguous. Germline CDR1 and CDR2: MNHEY and SMNVEV (reference sequence). The CDR3 consists of 12 residues. V dropped 5 bases and J dropped 1 base, with 2 bases sitting between them.